A selection of T cell receptor beta chains follows, all from one sample in a study of cytomegalovirus exposure and HLA in healthy donors. Repertoires were generated with immunoSEQ multiplex PCR, while TCRdb's copy carries only in-frame clones and drops some. This table holds 75,000 to 100,000 clones, 96% found once. Sequencing was carried out using PBMCs. These receptors originate from a man aged 18 to 29 in good health and CMV-seronegative. Both conserved end residues are part of each CDR3. Fields, in order: V gene, clone size, J gene, D gene, CDR3 DNA, CDR3 protein. A D gene is named only where the DNA matches it firmly. A row's size may be missing; if present it is once, few, many or a size class.

>TRBV2|NA|TRBJ2-4|NA
TGTGCCAGCAGTCCCCAGGTAGCCAAAAACATTCAGTACTTC
CASSPQVAKNIQYF
>TRBV18|NA|TRBJ1-1|TRBD1
TGTGCCAGCTCACCACCGACAGGGGATTGGTACACTGAAGCTTTCTTT
CASSPPTGDWYTEAFF
>TRBV11-3|once|TRBJ2-5|TRBD1
TGTGCCAGCAGCTTGGGACAGGGGGCCCGGGAGACCCAGTACTTC
CASSLGQGARETQYF
>TRBV5-5|NA|TRBJ2-3|NA
TGTGCCAGCGATCCCAGGGGCACAGATACGCAGTATTTT
CASDPRGTDTQYF
>TRBV28|NA|TRBJ1-2|TRBD1
TGTGCCAGCAGTTTAGAGGACAGGGGGCTTGGCTACACCTTC
CASSLEDRGLGYTF
>TRBV6-6|NA|TRBJ2-5|TRBD2
TGTGCCAGCAGTATACTAGCGGAAGAGACCCAGTACTTC
CASSILAEETQYF
>TRBV19|NA|TRBJ2-6|NA
TGTGCCAGTAGTATTGGCAACTCTGGGGCCAACGTCCTGACTTTC
CASSIGNSGANVLTF
>TRBV7-9|NA|TRBJ2-7|TRBD1
TGTGCCAGCAGCTTAGGGACAGGGGGCGTTTACGAGCAGTACTTC
CASSLGTGGVYEQYF
>TRBV6-4|few|TRBJ2-2|TRBD1
TGTGCCAGCAGTGACTCTGGGCAGGGGGCAGTCGGGGAGCTGTTTTTT
CASSDSGQGAVGELFF
>TRBV5-1|NA|TRBJ1-1|TRBD1
TGCGCCAGCAGCCCAATACAGGGGACTGAAGCTTTCTTT
CASSPIQGTEAFF
>TRBV29-1|NA|TRBJ2-3|TRBD2
TGCAGCGTTGACGGACTAGCGGGGGCCTCCAGCACAGATACGCAGTATTTT
CSVDGLAGASSTDTQYF
>TRBV19|NA|TRBJ2-7|TRBD2
TGTGCCAGTCACCCCCAAGGGACTAGCGGGCCTTACGAGCAGTACTTC
CASHPQGTSGPYEQYF
>TRBV5-1|NA|TRBJ2-7|NA
TGCGCCAGCAGCTTGTTTCCTAGCTACGAGCAGTACTTC
CASSLFPSYEQYF
>TRBV29-1|NA|TRBJ2-1|NA
TGCAGCGTTGAGACCCTAGGGGTAAATGAGCAGTTCTTC
CSVETLGVNEQFF
>TRBV29-1|NA|TRBJ1-1|NA
TGCAGCGTTGTAATCGCGGGCACTGAAGCTTTCTTT
CSVVIAGTEAFF
>TRBV15|NA|TRBJ2-2|TRBD1
TGTGCCACCAGCAGACCAGACAGGGTATACACCGGGGAGCTGTTTTTT
CATSRPDRVYTGELFF
>TRBV11-2|NA|TRBJ2-1|TRBD2
TGTGCCAGCAGCTTAGGTCCAGCGGGAGGCGAGCAGTTCTTC
CASSLGPAGGEQFF
>TRBV4-1|NA|TRBJ2-2|TRBD2
TGCGCCAGCAGCCAAGGGGAGGGGAAGAACACCGGGGAGCTGTTTTTT
CASSQGEGKNTGELFF
>TRBV18|NA|TRBJ2-7|TRBD1
TGTGCCAGCTCATACAGGGGGAGCTCCTACGAGCAGTACTTC
CASSYRGSSYEQYF
>TRBV10-2|NA|TRBJ2-3|NA
TGCGCCAGCAAAGAGGGGGGGCGGGAGACAGATACGCAGTATTTT
CASKEGGRETDTQYF
>TRBV7-7|NA|TRBJ1-4|TRBD1
TGTGCTAGCAGCGAGCGGACAGGGGGGGGTGAAAAACTGTTTTTT
CASSERTGGGEKLFF
>TRBV28|NA|TRBJ2-1|TRBD1
TGTGCCAGCAGTCCCGCCGGACAGGGCCTTGGCGATGAGCAGTTCTTC
CASSPAGQGLGDEQFF
>TRBV19|NA|TRBJ2-1|NA
TGTGCCAGCTCGACAGGCCCCAGGGGTGAGCAGTTCTTC
CASSTGPRGEQFF
>TRBV5-1|NA|TRBJ2-5|TRBD2
TGCGCCAGCCGAACCCAAACTAGCGGAACAGGGGAGACCCAGTACTTC
CASRTQTSGTGETQYF
>TRBV5-6|NA|TRBJ2-3|NA
TGTGCCAGCAGCTCCAGGTTGAATCCAGATACGCAGTATTTT
CASSSRLNPDTQYF
>TRBV29-1|NA|TRBJ2-1|NA
TGCAGCGTTGATAGTAGCGGAAGGAGCTCCTACAATGAGCAGTTCTTC
CSVDSSGRSSYNEQFF
>TRBV27|NA|TRBJ1-5|TRBD1
TGTGCCAGCGGAGACAGGGCGAACAATCAGCCCCAGCATTTT
CASGDRANNQPQHF
>TRBV7-2|NA|TRBJ2-3|TRBD1
TGTGCCAGCAGCTGGGGAACAGGGGGCAGCACAGATACGCAGTATTTT
CASSWGTGGSTDTQYF
>TRBV10-3|NA|TRBJ2-1|TRBD2
TGTGCCATCACCTCGACTAGCGGAGACTACAATGAGCAGTTCTTC
CAITSTSGDYNEQFF
>TRBV2|once|TRBJ2-1|TRBD2
TGTGCCAGCAGCCCCGGAGGACTAGCGGGATCACTCAATGAGCAGTTCTTC
CASSPGGLAGSLNEQFF
>TRBV4-3|NA|TRBJ1-1|NA
TGCGCCAGCAGCCAAGAGCGTTCAGGGGCCCTTGAAGCTTTCTTT
CASSQERSGALEAFF
>TRBV29-1|NA|TRBJ2-5|NA
TGCAGCGTTGGATACAGGAAGGAAGAGACCCAGTACTTC
CSVGYRKEETQYF
>TRBV25-1|NA|TRBJ2-1|NA
TGTGCCAGCAGTGAATCCACAGTCAATGAGCAGTTCTTC
CASSESTVNEQFF
>TRBV6-6|NA|TRBJ1-1|TRBD1
TGTGCCATACGACAGGGTGAACGCACTGAAGCTTTCTTT
CAIRQGERTEAFF
>TRBV28|once|TRBJ1-3|NA
TGTGCCAGCAGCCCCGGTGGAAACACCATATATTTT
CASSPGGNTIYF
>TRBV27|NA|TRBJ2-1|NA
TGTGCCAGCAGTTCCAGGCGGGGAGACAATGGGCAGTTCTTC
CASSSRRGDNGQFF
>TRBV10-3|NA|TRBJ2-3|NA
TGTGCCATCACCGAAGAGATAGGGGCTACCACAGATACGCAGTATTTT
CAITEEIGATTDTQYF
>TRBV7-9|once|TRBJ2-7|NA
TGTGCCAGCAGCTTATCGGCGGGAAGCCCCTACGAGCAGTACTTC
CASSLSAGSPYEQYF
>TRBV6-4|NA|TRBJ2-3|TRBD2
TGTGCCAGCAGTCAATTCGCAGTAGCGGGAGGGCCTCGGACAGATACGCAGTATTTT
CASSQFAVAGGPRTDTQYF
>TRBV27|NA|TRBJ2-1|TRBD1
TGTGCCAGCAGCCCTATCCCCGGACAGGGCCTTGACAATGAGCAGTTCTTC
CASSPIPGQGLDNEQFF
>TRBV19|once|TRBJ2-2|NA
TGTGCCAGTAGTACAAATACACAGAACACCGGGGAGCTGTTTTTT
CASSTNTQNTGELFF
>TRBV29-1|NA|TRBJ1-1|TRBD1
TGCAGCGTTGATACAGGGGGCACTGAAGCTTTCTTT
CSVDTGGTEAFF